Below, 2 T cell receptor beta chains from the same sample are listed, as sequenced in a study of T cells in Graves' hyperthyroidism and ophthalmopathy. Amplification of TCR beta CDR3 regions was performed using RNA transcripts as template. TCR CDR3 underwent first-round RT-PCR with the HTBI primer set. Each CDR3 protein is one row after TCRdb ran MiXCR on the multiplex PCR reads. The table lists approximately 590,000 distinct CDR3 sequences, more than 15% of them singletons, with 6.5% to 8% in the top ten. Sequencing was performed on blood. The receptors were sampled from a woman aged 25 to 45 with Graves' hyperthyroidism.

Many counts were recorded for this clonotype. CDR3 bases: TGCAGTGCTAGCCCCCCGCTAGCGGGAGTATACGAGCAGTACTTC. Translation: CSASPPLAGVYEQYF. V gene TRBV20-1 combines with J gene TRBJ2-7; 10 bases fit TRBD2. Germline V gene lookup returns CDR1 DFQATT and CDR2 SNEGSKA (reference sequence). CDR3 length equals 15 residues. The V and J ends lost 3 bases and 4 bases, in that order; junction bases with no gene match: 9.

This clonotype has a handful of counts. The V and J genes are TRBV5-1 and TRBJ2-3; 8 bases agree with TRBD2. The CDR3 has 16 residues. Trimming took 4 bases from V and 3 from J; bases not matched to a gene: 10. Germline values: CDR1 SGHRS, CDR2 YFSETQ. This chain's CDR3 is CASSRRAGEVTDTQYF. CDR3 in DNA: TGCGCCAGCAGCCGAAGAGCGGGAGAAGTAACAGATACGCAGTATTTT.